The 26 T cell receptor beta chains presented below share a single source sample, sequenced in a study of cytomegalovirus exposure and HLA in healthy donors. The PCR used 60 Vbeta and 13 Jbeta primers. Here immunoSEQ multiplex PCR was the method, and the copy in TCRdb shows in-frame clones only, minus some. The table lists about 150,000 clones, around 80% of them singletons, with around 6% in the top ten. The source material was PBMCs. The receptors were gathered from a woman between 40 and 55 years old in good health and CMV-seropositive.

The chain is built from TRBV10-1 and TRBJ2-1, with TRBD1 matching 7 bases. CDR3 length equals 15 residues. The V gene end was trimmed by 3 bases and the J gene end by 9 bases; junction bases not matched to a gene: 11. CDR1 WNHNN and CDR2 SYGVQD come from the germline V gene (reference sequence). CDR3 region: CASSERGLDLGEQFF. The CDR3 DNA reads as TGCGCCAGCAGTGAAAGGGGGCTCGATCTGGGTGAGCAGTTCTTC.

This chain joins TRBV5-1 and TRBJ2-3; 12 positions match TRBD2. With V trimmed by 5 bases and J by 4 bases, 2 bases remained unmatched. This CDR3 has 14 residues. Germline V gene data show CDR1 as SGHRS and CDR2 as YFSETQ. The CDR3 protein is CASRRLAGADTQYF. The CDR3 DNA reads TGCGCCAGCAGGCGACTAGCGGGAGCAGATACGCAGTATTTT. Full variable domain (outside the CDR3, taken from reference TRBV5-1 and TRBJ2-3): KAGVTQTPRYLIKTRGQQVTLSCSPISGHRSVSWYQQTPGQGLQFLFEYFSETQRNKGNFPGRFSGRQFSNSRSEMNVSTLELGDSALYLCASRRLAGADTQYFGPGTRLTVL.

This rearrangement joins TRBV9 to TRBJ2-3, with 9 bases identical to TRBD2. Germline loops: CDR1 SGDLS, CDR2 YYNGEE. CDR3 length equals 17 residues. Trimming cost V 4 bases and J 3 bases; bases outside gene matches: 12. CDR3 protein: CASSPRGSGSWTDTQYF. The CDR3, as DNA: TGTGCCAGCAGCCCGAGGGGTAGCGGGAGCTGGACAGATACGCAGTATTTT. Looking up the rest from reference TRBV9 and TRBJ2-3 gives the full variable domain: DSGVTQTPKHLITATGQRVTLRCSPRSGDLSVYWYQQSLDQGLQFLIQYYNGEERAKGNILERFSAQQFPDLHSELNLSSLELGDSALYFCASSPRGSGSWTDTQYFGPGTRLTVL.

This chain joins TRBV28 and TRBJ1-1; 7 bases are shared with TRBD1. The V segment lost 3 bases and the J segment 1 base; nucleotides outside the gene matches: 14. The CDR3 length is 18 residues. Germline loops: CDR1 MDHEN, CDR2 SYDVKM. CDR3 sequence: CASSLVPGTAEQNTEAFF. CDR3 nucleotide sequence: TGTGCCAGCAGTTTGGTGCCCGGGACAGCGGAACAGAACACTGAAGCTTTCTTT.

This clone showed up just a few times. This chain joins TRBV5-1 and TRBJ2-2; 9 bases align to TRBD1. Germline assignment: CDR1 SGHRS and CDR2 YFSETQ. Germline trimming cut 3 bases from V and 0 bases from J; bases unmatched to any gene: 3. This CDR3 has 16 residues. This CDR3 is CASSSRTGANTGELFF. The CDR3 DNA sequence: TGCGCCAGCAGCTCTAGGACAGGGGCGAACACCGGGGAGCTGTTTTTT.

A remark on this clone: The same CDR3 is also encoded by other DNA sequences in this sample. The V and J genes are TRBV6-5 and TRBJ1-1; D is ambiguous. Trimming left V 4 bases short and J 1 base short, with 16 bases between. This CDR3 comprises 16 residues. Germline CDR1 and CDR2: MNHEY and SVGAGI. CDR3 protein: CASSSRHSLSNTEAFF. The DNA of the CDR3 is TGTGCCAGCAGTTCACGACACAGTCTATCGAACACTGAAGCTTTCTTT.

This clone was picked up one time. This chain links TRBV10-3 with TRBJ2-7; D remains unclear. Trimming took 0 bases from V and 0 from J, leaving 15 bases between them. The germline V gene has CDR1 ENHRY and CDR2 SYGVKD. The CDR3 is 17 amino acids. CDR3 protein: CAISESRDSRISYEQYF. The CDR3, as DNA: TGTGCCATCAGTGAGTCAAGAGACTCAAGAATCTCCTACGAGCAGTACTTC.

This clone showed up just once. The V gene is TRBV28, the J gene TRBJ1-1; 7 nucleotides line up with TRBD1. The germline V gene has CDR1 MDHEN and CDR2 SYDVKM. The CDR3 extends over 13 amino acids. After removal of 10 bases from V and 1 base from J, the junction contained 6 bases not matched to a gene. CDR3 sequence: CATLDRANTEAFF. CDR3 in DNA: TGTGCCACCCTAGACAGGGCGAACACTGAAGCTTTCTTT.

The rearrangement links TRBV19 to TRBJ1-3, with 7 bases lining up with TRBD1. The germline gives CDR1 LNHDA, CDR2 SQIVND (reference sequence). This CDR3 is 17 amino acids long. The ends lost 6 bases at V and 0 bases at J; junction bases unmatched: 11. CDR3: CASSITGTANSGNTIYF. In DNA, the CDR3 is TGTGCCAGTAGCATAACCGGGACAGCGAACTCTGGAAACACCATATATTTT.

The CDR3 DNA reads as TGTGCCAGCAGCTGGGGGGGCGGAGAGACCCAGTACTTC. This encodes CASSWGGGETQYF. The V and J genes are TRBV13 and TRBJ2-5, with TRBD2 as a possible D gene (7 bases). Germline loops: CDR1 PRHDT, CDR2 FYEKMQ (reference sequence). The CDR3 is made up of 13 amino acids. Trimming stripped 4 bases from V and 4 bases from J, with 10 bases between. The full variable domain, completed using reference TRBV13 and TRBJ2-5, is AAGVIQSPRHLIKEKRETATLKCYPIPRHDTVYWYQQGPGQDPQFLISFYEKMQSDKGSIPDRFSAQQFSDYHSELNMSSLELGDSALYFCASSWGGGETQYFGPGTRLLVL.

The chain joins TRBV30 to TRBJ2-1, with TRBD2 matching over 11 bases. Germline CDR1 reads GTSNPN; CDR2 reads SVGIG (reference sequence). The CDR3 loop spans 14 amino acids. Unmatched junction bases numbered 3, after V lost 2 bases and J lost 6 bases. This CDR3 reads CAWSTTSGINEQFF. The DNA of the CDR3 is TGTGCCTGGAGTACGACTAGCGGGATCAATGAGCAGTTCTTC.

V usage is TRBV5-6 and J usage is TRBJ1-1; TRBD1 matches at 9 bases. V shed 2 bases and J 5 bases; nucleotides not matched to a gene: 7. There are 15 residues in the CDR3. Germline V gene lookup returns CDR1 SGHDT and CDR2 YYEEEE. Written as DNA, the CDR3 is TGTGCCAGCAGCTTCAACAGGGGGCTAGGGACTGAAGCTTTCTTT. Translation gives CASSFNRGLGTEAFF. The complete variable domain, with remaining parts taken from reference TRBV5-6 and TRBJ1-1, reads DAGVTQSPTHLIKTRGQQVTLRCSPKSGHDTVSWYQQALGQGPQFIFQYYEEEERQRGNFPDRFSGHQFPNYSSELNVNALLLGDSALYLCASSFNRGLGTEAFFGQGTRLTVV.

The chain has TRBV5-5 and TRBJ2-3, with D possibly being TRBD1 (5 bases). V lost 1 base and J lost 2, with 14 bases in between. CDR3 length: 16 residues. CDR1 and CDR2 from the germline V gene are SGHKS and YYEKEE (reference sequence). CDR3 nucleotides: TGTGCCAGCAGCTTGAGGGGCAGGCAAGCCACAGATACGCAGTATTTT. It translates to CASSLRGRQATDTQYF.

For the CDR3, the DNA is TGTGCCAGCAGTGCCAGGACTAGCGATAATGAGCAGTTCTTC. It codes for CASSARTSDNEQFF. The genes are TRBV6-1 and TRBJ2-1, with 9 bases that match TRBD2. This CDR3 region has 14 residues. V gave up 4 bases and J gave up 7 bases; unmatched junction bases: 5. Germline V gene data show CDR1 as MNHNS and CDR2 as SASEGT.

This clone came up once. The CDR3 region is CASSPVGGARVEQYF. As DNA, the CDR3 is TGTGCCAGCAGCCCGGTGGGGGGGGCGCGGGTCGAGCAGTACTTC. The chain uses TRBV7-6 and TRBJ2-7; a possible D gene is TRBD2 (7 bases). V lost 5 bases to trimming and J lost 6 bases, with 20 bases between them. Germline V gene data show CDR1 as SGHVS and CDR2 as FNYEAQ. CDR3 size: 15 residues.

This clone was seen a few times. The genes are TRBV9 and TRBJ2-4; 10 bases match TRBD2. In germline, CDR1 is SGDLS, CDR2 YYNGEE. This CDR3 comprises 15 residues. V lost 0 bases to trimming and J lost 9 bases; unmatched junction nucleotides: 6. The CDR3 loop reads CASSVASSGRSIQYF. In DNA, the CDR3 is TGTGCCAGCAGCGTAGCTAGTAGCGGGAGGAGCATTCAGTACTTC.

The chain couples TRBV28 to TRBJ1-1; the D gene is possibly TRBD1 (6 bases). V was trimmed by 6 bases and J by 6 bases, leaving 23 bases between them. Germline values: CDR1 MDHEN, CDR2 SYDVKM. CDR3 length: 16 amino acids. The CDR3 loop reads CASSTTYGGGGPEAFF. The CDR3 DNA is TGTGCCAGCAGCACTACCTACGGTGGGGGGGGCCCTGAAGCTTTCTTT.

This clone was counted between two and nine times. This sequence joins TRBV2 and TRBJ2-1, with 7 bases that match TRBD1. The CDR3 has 15 amino acids. The germline V gene has CDR1 SNHLY and CDR2 FYNNEI. V dropped 1 base and J dropped 4; count of bases not matched to a gene: 4. In nucleotides, the CDR3 is TGTGCCAGCAGTGAAGACAGGGGCCAATACAATGAGCAGTTCTTC. It codes for CASSEDRGQYNEQFF.

This clone was detected only a few times. The genes are TRBV2 and TRBJ2-1; D is possibly TRBD2 (7 bases). The CDR3 runs 18 residues. V was cut by 4 bases and J by 8 bases, with 27 bases left in between. Germline loops: CDR1 SNHLY, CDR2 FYNNEI. The CDR3 bases are TGTGCCAGCAGTGCCAACCGGGGGCAGCGGGAAGCCTTGGATGAGCAGTTCTTC. This sequence encodes CASSANRGQREALDEQFF.

As to this clone: The junction departs from the called germline gene at one end, perhaps through a read error. The chain links TRBV28 to TRBJ1-1; 10 bases align to TRBD1. CDR1 is MDHEN, CDR2 SYDVKM, per germline. This CDR3 has 14 amino acids. Written as DNA, the CDR3 is TGTGCCAGCAGGACCGCCTTGACAGGGGGCGCACCCAACTTT. Protein sequence: CASRTALTGGAPNF.

This chain uses TRBV18 with TRBJ2-1, with 7 bases aligning to TRBD2. CDR1 KGHSH and CDR2 LQKENI come from the germline V gene. The CDR3 has 15 residues. The ends lost 3 bases at V and 2 bases at J; junction bases unmatched: 4. CDR3 sequence (DNA): TGTGCCAGCTCACCTGTAGCGGGCCCCTACAATGAGCAGTTCTTC. Amino acids: CASSPVAGPYNEQFF.

The gene calls are TRBV11-3 and TRBJ2-1; 7 bases map to TRBD2. The CDR3 covers 14 residues. Germline CDR1 reads SGHNT; CDR2 reads YENEEA. V was clipped by 7 bases and J by 1 base; unmatched bases: 4. The CDR3 sequence is CASNSGGSYNEQFF. The CDR3 DNA follows: TGTGCCAGCAACTCGGGGGGTTCCTACAATGAGCAGTTCTTC.

CDR3 residues: CASSARLAGGPLSSYNEQFF. The CDR3 DNA follows: TGTGCCAGCAGCGCAAGACTAGCGGGAGGGCCCCTAAGCTCCTACAATGAGCAGTTCTTC. The chain uses TRBV5-8 and TRBJ2-1, with 14 bases identical to TRBD2. The V segment lost 4 bases and the J segment 0 bases; nucleotides outside the gene matches: 12. Germline V CDR1 and CDR2: SGHTS, YDEGEE. The CDR3 sequence is 20 residues long.

The gene calls are TRBV6-1 and TRBJ2-3, with 7 positions matching TRBD2. The trim removed 5 bases at V and 2 bases at J, leaving 4 bases unmatched. The CDR3 contains 14 residues. Per germline, CDR1 MNHNS and CDR2 SASEGT. This CDR3 reads CASSKSGITDTQYF. The CDR3 coding sequence is TGTGCCAGCAGTAAAAGCGGGATCACAGATACGCAGTATTTT.

The V and J genes are TRBV2 and TRBJ2-7; TRBD1 agrees at 8 bases. Germline CDR1 SNHLY, CDR2 FYNNEI. The CDR3 consists of 15 residues. Trimming cost V 2 bases and J 0 bases; bases outside gene matches: 3. CDR3 sequence (DNA): TGTGCCAGCAGTGAATTACAGGGGGTCTCCTACGAGCAGTACTTC. Translated: CASSELQGVSYEQYF.

The chain combines TRBV6-5 with TRBJ2-1, with TRBD2 identical over 10 bases. V shed 0 bases, J shed 6 bases, and the junction held 2 bases outside the gene matches. Germline CDR1 and CDR2: MNHEY and SVGAGI. The CDR3 covers 15 residues. The CDR3 loop reads CASSYSAGGRNEQFF. In DNA form, the CDR3 reads TGTGCCAGCAGTTACTCAGCGGGAGGGCGCAATGAGCAGTTCTTC.